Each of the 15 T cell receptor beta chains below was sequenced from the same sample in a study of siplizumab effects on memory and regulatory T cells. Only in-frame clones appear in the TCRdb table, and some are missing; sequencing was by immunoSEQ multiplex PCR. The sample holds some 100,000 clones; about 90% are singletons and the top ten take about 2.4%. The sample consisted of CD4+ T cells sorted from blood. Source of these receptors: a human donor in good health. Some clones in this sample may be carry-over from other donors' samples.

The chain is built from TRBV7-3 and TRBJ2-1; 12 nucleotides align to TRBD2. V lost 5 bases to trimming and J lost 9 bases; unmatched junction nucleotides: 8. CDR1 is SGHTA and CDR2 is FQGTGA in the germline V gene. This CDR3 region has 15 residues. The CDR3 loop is CASSALAGGGGEQFF. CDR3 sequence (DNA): TGTGCCAGCAGCGCACTAGCGGGAGGAGGTGGTGAGCAGTTCTTC.

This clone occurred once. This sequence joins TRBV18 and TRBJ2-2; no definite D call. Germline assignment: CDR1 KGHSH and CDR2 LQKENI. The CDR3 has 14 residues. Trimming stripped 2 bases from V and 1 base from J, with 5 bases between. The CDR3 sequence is CASSPGKNTGELFF. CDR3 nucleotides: TGTGCCAGCTCACCAGGGAAGAACACCGGGGAGCTGTTTTTT.

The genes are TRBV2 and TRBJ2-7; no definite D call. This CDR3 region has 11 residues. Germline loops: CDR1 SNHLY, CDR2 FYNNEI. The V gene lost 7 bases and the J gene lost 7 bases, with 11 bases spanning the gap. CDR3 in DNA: TGTGCCAGCACTTTGGGCTGGGAGCAGTACTTC. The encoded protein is CASTLGWEQYF.

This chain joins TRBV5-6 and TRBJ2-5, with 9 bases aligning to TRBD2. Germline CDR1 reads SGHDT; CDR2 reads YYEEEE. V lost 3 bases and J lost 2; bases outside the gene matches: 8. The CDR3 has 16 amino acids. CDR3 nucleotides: TGTGCCAGCAGCTCGGGGGGAGCGGGAGGACAAGAGACCCAGTACTTC. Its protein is CASSSGGAGGQETQYF.

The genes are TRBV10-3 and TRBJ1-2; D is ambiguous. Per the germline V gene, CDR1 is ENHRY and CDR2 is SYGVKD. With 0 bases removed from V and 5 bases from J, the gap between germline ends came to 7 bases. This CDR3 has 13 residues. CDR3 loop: CAISESSGYGYTF. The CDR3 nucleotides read TGTGCCATCAGTGAGTCGTCGGGGTATGGCTACACCTTC.

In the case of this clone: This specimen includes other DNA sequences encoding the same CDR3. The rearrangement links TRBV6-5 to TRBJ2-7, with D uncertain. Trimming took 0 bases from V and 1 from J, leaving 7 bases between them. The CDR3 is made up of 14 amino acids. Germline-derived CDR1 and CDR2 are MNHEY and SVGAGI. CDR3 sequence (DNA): TGTGCCAGCAGTTACTCGGGCAGTTCCTACGAGCAGTACTTC. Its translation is CASSYSGSSYEQYF.

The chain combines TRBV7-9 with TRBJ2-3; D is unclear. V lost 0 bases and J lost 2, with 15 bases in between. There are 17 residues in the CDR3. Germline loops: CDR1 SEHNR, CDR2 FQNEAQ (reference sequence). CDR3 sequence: CASSLAERFQSTDTQYF. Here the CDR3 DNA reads TGTGCCAGCAGCTTAGCGGAGAGGTTTCAGTCCACAGATACGCAGTATTTT.

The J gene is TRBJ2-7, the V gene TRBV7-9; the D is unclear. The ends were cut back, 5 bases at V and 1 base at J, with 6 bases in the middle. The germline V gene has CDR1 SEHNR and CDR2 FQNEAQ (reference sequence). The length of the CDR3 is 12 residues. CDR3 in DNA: TGTGCCAGCAGCGGACGTTCCTACGAGCAGTACTTC. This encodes CASSGRSYEQYF.

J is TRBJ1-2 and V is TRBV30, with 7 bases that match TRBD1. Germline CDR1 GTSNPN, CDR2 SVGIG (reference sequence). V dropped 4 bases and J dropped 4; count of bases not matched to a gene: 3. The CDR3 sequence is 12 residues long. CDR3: CAWTQGGYGYTF. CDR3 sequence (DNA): TGTGCCTGGACTCAGGGGGGCTATGGCTACACCTTC.

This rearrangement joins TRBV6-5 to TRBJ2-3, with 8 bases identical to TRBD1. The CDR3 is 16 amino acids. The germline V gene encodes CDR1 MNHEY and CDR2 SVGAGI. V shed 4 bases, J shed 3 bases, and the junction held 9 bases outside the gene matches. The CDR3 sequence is CASSSQGAKGTDTQYF. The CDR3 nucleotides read TGTGCCAGCAGTTCCCAGGGGGCGAAGGGGACAGATACGCAGTATTTT.

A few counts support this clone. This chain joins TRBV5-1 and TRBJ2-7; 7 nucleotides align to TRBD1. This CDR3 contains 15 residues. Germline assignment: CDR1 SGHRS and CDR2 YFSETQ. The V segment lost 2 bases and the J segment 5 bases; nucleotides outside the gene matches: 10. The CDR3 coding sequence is TGCGCCAGCAGCTTCGGGGACAGCACAATTGACGAGCAGTACTTC. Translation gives CASSFGDSTIDEQYF.

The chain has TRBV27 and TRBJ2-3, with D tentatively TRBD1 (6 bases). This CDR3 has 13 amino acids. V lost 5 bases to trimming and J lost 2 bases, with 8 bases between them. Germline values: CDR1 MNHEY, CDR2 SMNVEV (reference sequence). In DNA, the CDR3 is TGTGCCAGCAGTGGACAGAACACAGATACGCAGTATTTT. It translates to CASSGQNTDTQYF.

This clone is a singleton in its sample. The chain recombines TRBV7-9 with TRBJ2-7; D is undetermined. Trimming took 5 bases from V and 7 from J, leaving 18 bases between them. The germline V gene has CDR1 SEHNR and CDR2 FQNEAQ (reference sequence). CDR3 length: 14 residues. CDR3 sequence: CASSPRALFREQYF. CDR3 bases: TGTGCCAGCAGCCCTAGAGCCCTCTTCCGGGAGCAGTACTTC.

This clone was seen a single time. In DNA form, the CDR3 reads TGTGCCAGCAGTTTATGGGACACCTACGAGCAGTACTTC. The encoded protein is CASSLWDTYEQYF. The chain recombines TRBV28 with TRBJ2-7; maybe TRBD1 (5 bases). Germline loops: CDR1 MDHEN, CDR2 SYDVKM. This CDR3 is built from 13 residues. V was pared by 0 bases and J by 2 bases, with 5 bases between.

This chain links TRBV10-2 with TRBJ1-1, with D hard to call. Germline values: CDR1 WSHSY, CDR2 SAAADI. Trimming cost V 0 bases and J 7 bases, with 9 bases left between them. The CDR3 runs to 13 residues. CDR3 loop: CASSESGRDEAFF. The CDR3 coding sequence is TGCGCCAGCAGTGAGTCCGGGAGAGATGAAGCTTTCTTT.